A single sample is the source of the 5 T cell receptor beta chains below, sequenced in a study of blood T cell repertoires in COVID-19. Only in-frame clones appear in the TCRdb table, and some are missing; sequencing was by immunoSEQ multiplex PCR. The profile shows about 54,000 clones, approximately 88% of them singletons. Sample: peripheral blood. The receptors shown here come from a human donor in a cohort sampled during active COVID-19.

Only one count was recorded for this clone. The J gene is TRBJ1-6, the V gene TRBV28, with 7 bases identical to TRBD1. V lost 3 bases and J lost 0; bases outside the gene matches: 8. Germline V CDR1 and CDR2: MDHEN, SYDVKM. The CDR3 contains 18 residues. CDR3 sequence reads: CASSFSRGLGSYNSPLHF. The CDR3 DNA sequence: TGTGCCAGCAGTTTTTCGAGGGGGCTAGGCTCCTATAATTCACCCCTCCACTTT.

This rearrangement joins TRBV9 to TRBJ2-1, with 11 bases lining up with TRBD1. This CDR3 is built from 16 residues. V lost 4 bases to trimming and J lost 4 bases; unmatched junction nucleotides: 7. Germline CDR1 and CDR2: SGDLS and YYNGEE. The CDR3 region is CASSPAGTGGYNEQFF. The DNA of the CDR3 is TGTGCCAGCAGCCCTGCCGGGACAGGGGGTTACAATGAGCAGTTCTTC.

The CDR3 DNA reads as TGTGCCAGCAGCTTTGGGGGGGCCACAGATACGCAGTATTTT. Its translation is CASSFGGATDTQYF. J is TRBJ2-3 and V is TRBV7-9, with D possibly matching TRBD2 (7 bases). CDR1 and CDR2 from the germline V gene are SEHNR and FQNEAQ (reference sequence). This CDR3 region has 14 residues. V was pared by 3 bases and J by 2 bases, with 9 bases between.

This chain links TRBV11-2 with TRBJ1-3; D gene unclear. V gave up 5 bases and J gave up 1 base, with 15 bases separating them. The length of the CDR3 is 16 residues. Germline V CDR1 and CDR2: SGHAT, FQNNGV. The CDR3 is CASSIGSLVSGNTIYF. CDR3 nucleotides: TGTGCCAGCAGCATAGGATCTTTAGTTTCTGGAAACACCATATATTTT.

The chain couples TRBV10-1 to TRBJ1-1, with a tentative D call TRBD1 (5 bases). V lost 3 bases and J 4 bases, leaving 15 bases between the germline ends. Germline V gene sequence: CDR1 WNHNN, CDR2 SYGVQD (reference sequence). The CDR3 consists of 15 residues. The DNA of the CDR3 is TGCGCCAGCAGTGATAGAAGGGGTCGTGGCACTGAAGCTTTCTTT. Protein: CASSDRRGRGTEAFF.